One sample yielded the 14 T cell receptor beta chains listed below, sequenced in a study of blood T cell repertoires in COVID-19. The data were produced by immunoSEQ multiplex PCR, yet TCRdb's version contains in-frame clones alone and is incomplete. The sample has 150,000 or so clones; around 84% are singletons. The source material was peripheral blood. The receptors originated from a woman in her forties or fifties in a cohort sampled during active or convalescent COVID-19.

The chain carries TRBV4-3 and TRBJ2-1; D uncertain. Germline V gives CDR1 LGHNA, CDR2 YSLEER. V lost 4 bases to trimming and J lost 6 bases, with 10 bases between them. The CDR3 length is 13 residues. The CDR3 region has the DNA TGCGCCAGCAGCCGCGCGACATCCAATGAGCAGTTCTTC. Translated: CASSRATSNEQFF.

This clone was seen only once. V and J are TRBV6-5 and TRBJ2-7; TRBD1 might be the D (6 bases). From germline, CDR1 is MNHEY and CDR2 SVGAGI. Trimming removed 6 bases at V and 2 bases at J, with 8 bases between. The CDR3 runs to 12 residues. Written as DNA, the CDR3 is TGTGCCAGCAGGACAGGAGCCTACGAGCAGTACTTC. Translated, it gives CASRTGAYEQYF.

The chain employs TRBV6-5 and TRBJ1-6; D gene ambiguous. The CDR3 extends over 15 amino acids. CDR1 MNHEY and CDR2 SVGAGI come from the germline V gene. V lost 7 bases, J lost 9 bases, and 19 bases lay in between. CDR3 DNA: TGTGCCAGCAAGGCATCGTCGACCGGGATTTCACCCCTCCACTTT. It translates to CASKASSTGISPLHF.

The chain has TRBV11-2 and TRBJ2-3; TRBD2 agrees at 14 bases. With V trimmed by 4 bases and J by 14 bases, 11 bases remained unmatched. Germline CDR1 SGHAT, CDR2 FQNNGV. The CDR3 length is 15 residues. The CDR3 DNA is TGTGCCAGCAGCTCAAAGGGACTAGCGGGGGCCCCGCGGTATTTT. Its protein product is CASSSKGLAGAPRYF.

This chain links TRBV20-1 with TRBJ2-5; TRBD2 aligns across 8 bases. The germline V gene has CDR1 DFQATT and CDR2 SNEGSKA (reference sequence). This CDR3 has 15 amino acids. With V trimmed by 3 bases and J by 3 bases, 9 bases remained unmatched. The DNA of the CDR3 is TGCAGTGCTAGTTGGGTAGCGGGGACCAAAGAGACCCAGTACTTC. It translates to CSASWVAGTKETQYF.

V gene TRBV19 combines with J gene TRBJ1-3, with TRBD1 as a possible D gene (5 bases). The CDR3 is 17 amino acids. V lost 3 bases and J 2 bases, leaving 17 bases between the germline ends. Germline V lookup: CDR1 LNHDA, CDR2 SQIVND (reference sequence). The CDR3 region has the DNA TGTGCCAGTAGTATCGGAGGGGCGAATCTACCTGGAAACACCATATATTTT. As protein: CASSIGGANLPGNTIYF. Filled out from reference TRBV19 and TRBJ1-3, the complete variable domain reads DGGITQSPKYLFRKEGQNVTLSCEQNLNHDAMYWYRQDPGQGLRLIYYSQIVNDFQKGDIAEGYSVSREKKESFPLTVTSAQKNPTAFYLCASSIGGANLPGNTIYFGEGSWLTVV.

The J gene is TRBJ1-3, the V gene TRBV19; D is unclear. The CDR3 totals 16 residues. The ends were cut back, 5 bases at V and 0 bases at J, with 14 bases in the middle. Germline-derived CDR1 and CDR2 are LNHDA and SQIVND (reference sequence). CDR3 loop: CASSGPGLFSGNTIYF. The CDR3 bases are TGTGCCAGTAGTGGGCCAGGACTCTTCTCTGGAAACACCATATATTTT.

The chain recombines TRBV12-5 with TRBJ2-3, with a tentative D call TRBD2 (6 bases). The CDR3 spans 16 residues. Trimming left V 4 bases short and J 1 base short, with 15 bases between. CDR1 LGHNT and CDR2 FRNRAP come from the germline V gene. CDR3 DNA sequence: TGTGCTAGTGGTTCGCGGCGTAGCGGTGGCACAGATACGCAGTATTTT. Encoded protein: CASGSRRSGGTDTQYF.

The rearrangement links TRBV5-6 to TRBJ1-1, with TRBD1 matching over 7 bases. CDR3 length equals 14 residues. Germline CDR1 SGHDT, CDR2 YYEEEE. Trimming at V came to 6 bases and at J to 2 bases, leaving 7 bases not matched to a gene. The CDR3 loop is CASNIQGINTEAFF. The CDR3, as DNA: TGTGCCAGCAACATACAGGGGATCAACACTGAAGCTTTCTTT.

DNA for the CDR3: TGTGCCAGCAGCTTATTTCGCAGCGGGGGGGCGGCAGATACGCAGTATTTT. This sequence encodes CASSLFRSGGAADTQYF. The chain is built from TRBV7-9 and TRBJ2-3, with 10 bases matching TRBD2. Germline V gene sequence: CDR1 SEHNR, CDR2 FQNEAQ (reference sequence). V was clipped by 2 bases and J by 4 bases; unmatched bases: 9. The CDR3 extends over 17 amino acids. Full variable domain (missing parts from reference TRBV7-9 and TRBJ2-3): DTGVSQNPRHKITKRGQNVTFRCDPISEHNRLYWYRQTLGQGPEFLTYFQNEAQLEKSRLLSDRFSAERPKGSFSTLEIQRTEQGDSAMYLCASSLFRSGGAADTQYFGPGTRLTVL.

A few counts support this clone. This chain connects TRBV10-1 to TRBJ1-6; 8 bases are a match to TRBD1. The CDR3 consists of 17 residues. Per the germline V gene, CDR1 is WNHNN and CDR2 is SYGVQD (reference sequence). Trimming removed 5 bases from V and 2 bases from J; junction bases left unmatched: 8. The CDR3 coding sequence is TGCGCCAGCAGTTTGGACAGGGTCATACCCTATAATTCACCCCTCCACTTT. Amino acid sequence: CASSLDRVIPYNSPLHF.

V usage is TRBV5-5 and J usage is TRBJ2-6; D gene unclear. Germline CDR1 and CDR2: SGHKS and YYEKEE (reference sequence). This CDR3 contains 17 residues. Trimming shortened V by 4 bases and J by 1 base, and 15 bases separated the two germline ends. CDR3 nucleotides: TGTGCCAGCAGCCTACGGTCGACGACATCTGGGGCCAACGTCCTGACTTTC. As protein: CASSLRSTTSGANVLTF. The variable domain in full, completed from reference TRBV5-5 and TRBJ2-6, reads DAGVTQSPTHLIKTRGQQVTLRCSPISGHKSVSWYQQVLGQGPQFIFQYYEKEERGRGNFPDRFSARQFPNYSSELNVNALLLGDSALYLCASSLRSTTSGANVLTFGAGSRLTVL.

This sequence joins TRBV6-4 and TRBJ2-1, with 8 bases lining up with TRBD1. V was pared by 6 bases and J by 1 base, with 5 bases of the junction left unmatched. Germline lookup yields CDR1 MRHNA and CDR2 SNTAGT. This CDR3 has 15 amino acids. CDR3 region: CASSQQGESYNEQFF. CDR3 sequence (DNA): TGTGCCAGCAGCCAACAGGGGGAGTCCTACAATGAGCAGTTCTTC.

This clone appeared a few times. This rearrangement joins TRBV5-8 to TRBJ2-5; possibly TRBD2 for D (6 bases). The CDR3 spans 15 residues. The V gene's germline CDR1 is SGHTS and CDR2 YDEGEE. V was clipped by 0 bases and J by 5 bases, with 14 bases between them. The CDR3 spells CASSLGGIREETQYF. CDR3 sequence (DNA): TGTGCCAGCAGCTTGGGCGGGATACGGGAGGAGACCCAGTACTTC.